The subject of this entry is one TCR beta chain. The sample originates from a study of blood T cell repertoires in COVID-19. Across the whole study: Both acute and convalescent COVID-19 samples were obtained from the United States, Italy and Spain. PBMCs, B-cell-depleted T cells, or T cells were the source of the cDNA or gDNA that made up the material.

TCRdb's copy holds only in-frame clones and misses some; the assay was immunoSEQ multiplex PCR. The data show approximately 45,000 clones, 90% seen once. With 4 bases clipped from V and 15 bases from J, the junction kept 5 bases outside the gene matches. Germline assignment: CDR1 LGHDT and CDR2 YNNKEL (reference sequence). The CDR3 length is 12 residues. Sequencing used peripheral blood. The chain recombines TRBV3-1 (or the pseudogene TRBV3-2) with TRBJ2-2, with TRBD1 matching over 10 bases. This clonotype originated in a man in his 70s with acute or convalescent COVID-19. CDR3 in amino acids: CASSRGQGSLFF. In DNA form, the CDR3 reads TGTGCCAGCAGCCGGGGACAGGGGAGCTTGTTTTTT.